This paragraph covers one TCR beta chain sequence. TCRdb's copy holds only in-frame clones and misses some; the assay was immunoSEQ multiplex PCR. The sample carries approximately 150,000 clones, 75% to 90% recorded once. This sample was included in a study of control samples from healthy donors and cancer patients. Per the germline V gene, CDR1 is MNHNY and CDR2 is SVGAGI (reference sequence). V trimming: 2 bases; J trimming: 3 bases; junction bases outside the gene matches: 5. CDR3 length: 15 residues. Specimen: blood. This chain connects TRBV6-6 to TRBJ2-3; 7 nucleotides align to TRBD2. This receptor was obtained from a man in his thirties or forties in good health. CDR3 nucleotide sequence: TGTGCCAGCAGTTACACAGCGGGAAGAACAGATACGCAGTATTTT. Translated, it gives CASSYTAGRTDTQYF.